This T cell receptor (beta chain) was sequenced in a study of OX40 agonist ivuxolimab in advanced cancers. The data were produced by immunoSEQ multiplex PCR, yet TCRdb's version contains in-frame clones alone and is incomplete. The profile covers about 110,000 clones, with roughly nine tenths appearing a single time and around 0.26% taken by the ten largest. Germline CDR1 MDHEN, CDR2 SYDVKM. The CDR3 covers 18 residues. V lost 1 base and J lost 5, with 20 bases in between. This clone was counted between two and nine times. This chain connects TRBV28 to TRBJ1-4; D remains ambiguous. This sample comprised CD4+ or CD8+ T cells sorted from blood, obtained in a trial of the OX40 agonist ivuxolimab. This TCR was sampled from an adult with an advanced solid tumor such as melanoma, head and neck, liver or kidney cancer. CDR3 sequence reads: CASSLFGSWARKNEKLFF. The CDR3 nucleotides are TGTGCCAGCAGTTTATTCGGATCCTGGGCCCGTAAGAATGAAAAACTGTTTTTT.